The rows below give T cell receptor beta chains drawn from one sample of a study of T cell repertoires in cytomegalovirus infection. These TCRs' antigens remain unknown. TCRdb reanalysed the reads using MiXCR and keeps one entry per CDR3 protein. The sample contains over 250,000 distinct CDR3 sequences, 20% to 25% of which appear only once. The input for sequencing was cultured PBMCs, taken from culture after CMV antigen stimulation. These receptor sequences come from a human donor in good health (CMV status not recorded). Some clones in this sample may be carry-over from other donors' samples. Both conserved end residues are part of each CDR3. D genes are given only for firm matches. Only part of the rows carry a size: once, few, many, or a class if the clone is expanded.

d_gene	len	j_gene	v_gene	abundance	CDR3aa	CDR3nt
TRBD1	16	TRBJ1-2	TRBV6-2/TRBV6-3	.	CASSIGQGQRSHGYTF	TGTGCCAGCAGCATAGGACAGGGGCAGCGATCCCATGGCTACACCTTC
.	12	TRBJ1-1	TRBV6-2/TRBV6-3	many	CASRDPGTEAFF	TGTGCCAGCAGAGACCCGGGGACTGAAGCTTTCTTT
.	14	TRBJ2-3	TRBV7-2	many	CASSPGQPTDTQYF	TGTGCCAGCTCTCCAGGGCAGCCCACAGATACGCAGTATTTT
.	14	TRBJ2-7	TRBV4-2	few	CASSRLSREYEQYF	TGTGCCAGCAGCCGTTTGTCGCGGGAATACGAGCAGTACTTC
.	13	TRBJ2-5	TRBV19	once	CASSIRVGETQYF	TGTGCCAGTAGTATAAGGGTGGGAGAGACCCAGTACTTC
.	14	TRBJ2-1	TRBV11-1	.	CASSPVLATNEQFF	TGTGCCAGCAGCCCGGTGCTAGCGACCAATGAGCAGTTCTTC
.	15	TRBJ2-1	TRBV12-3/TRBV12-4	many	CASSLGSGQANEQFF	TGTGCCAGCAGTTTAGGTAGCGGACAAGCCAATGAGCAGTTCTTC
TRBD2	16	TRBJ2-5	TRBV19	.	CASSLTGTSGKETQYF	TGTGCCAGTAGTTTAACCGGGACTAGCGGGAAGGAGACCCAGTACTTC
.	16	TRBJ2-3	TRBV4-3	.	CASSQDLSELPDTQYF	TGCGCCAGCAGCCAAGATCTATCGGAGTTACCAGATACGCAGTATTTT
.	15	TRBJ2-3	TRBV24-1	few	CATSAPAALTDTQYF	TGTGCCACCAGTGCGCCCGCCGCTTTAACAGATACGCAGTATTTT
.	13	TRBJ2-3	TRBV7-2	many	CASSPRLPDTQYF	TGTGCCAGCAGCCCCCGTTTGCCAGATACGCAGTATTTT
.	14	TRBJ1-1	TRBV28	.	CASSLDHRDTEAFF	TGTGCCAGCAGTTTAGACCACAGGGATACTGAAGCTTTCTTT
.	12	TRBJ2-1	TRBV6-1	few	CASSEAGFEQFF	TGTGCCAGCAGTGAAGCGGGTTTTGAGCAGTTCTTC
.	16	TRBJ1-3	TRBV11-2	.	CASSLPGPKAGNTIYF	TGTGCCAGCAGCTTACCGGGACCAAAGGCTGGAAACACCATATATTTT
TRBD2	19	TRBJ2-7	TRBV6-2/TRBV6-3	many	CASSFYPGLAGVGRSEQYF	TGTGCCAGCAGTTTCTATCCGGGACTAGCGGGAGTAGGGAGGAGCGAGCAGTACTTC
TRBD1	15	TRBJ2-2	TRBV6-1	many	CASSRTGKITGELFF	TGTGCCAGCAGCCGGACAGGGAAAATCACCGGGGAGCTGTTTTTT
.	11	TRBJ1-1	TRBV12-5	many	CASGVGTEAFF	TGTGCTAGTGGCGTGGGCACTGAAGCTTTCTTT
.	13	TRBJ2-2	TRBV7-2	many	CASSPGIVGELFF	TGTGCCAGCAGTCCAGGGATTGTCGGGGAGCTGTTTTTT
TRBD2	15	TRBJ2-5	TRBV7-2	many	CASSLGGRGWETQYF	TGTGCCAGCAGCTTAGGCGGGAGGGGTTGGGAGACCCAGTACTTC
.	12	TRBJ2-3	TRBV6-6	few	CASSSDPDTQYF	TGTGCCAGCAGTTCGGACCCAGATACGCAGTATTTT
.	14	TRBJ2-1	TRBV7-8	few	CASTPFSRAREQFF	TGTGCCAGCACCCCCTTTTCGAGGGCAAGAGAGCAGTTCTTC
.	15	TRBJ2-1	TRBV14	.	CASSQEIGYTNEQFF	TGTGCCAGCAGCCAAGAAATAGGCTACACCAATGAGCAGTTCTTC
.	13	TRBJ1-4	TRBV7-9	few	CASSLGENEKLFF	TGTGCCAGCAGCTTAGGGGAAAATGAAAAACTGTTTTTT
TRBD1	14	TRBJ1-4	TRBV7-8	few	CASSTRTGSEKLFF	TGTGCCAGCAGCACCCGGACAGGGAGTGAAAAACTGTTTTTT
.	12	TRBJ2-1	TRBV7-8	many	CASSLVSGEQFF	TGTGCCAGCAGCTTAGTTTCGGGGGAGCAGTTCTTC
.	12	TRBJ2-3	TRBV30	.	CAWSVAEDTQYF	TGTGCCTGGAGTGTAGCGGAAGATACGCAGTATTTT
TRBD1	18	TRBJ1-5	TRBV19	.	CDSRTTGTGRTSNQPQHF	TGTGACAGTAGGACAACCGGGACAGGGAGGACCTCGAATCAGCCCCAGCATTTT
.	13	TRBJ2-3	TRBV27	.	CASSLWATDTQYF	TGTGCCAGCAGTTTATGGGCCACAGATACGCAGTATTTT
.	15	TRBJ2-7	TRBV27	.	CASSPYSEGPYEQYF	TGTGCCAGCAGTCCATATAGCGAGGGACCCTACGAGCAGTACTTC
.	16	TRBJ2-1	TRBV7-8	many	CASSYGLGGVYNEQFF	TGTGCCAGCAGCTATGGACTTGGCGGGGTATACAATGAGCAGTTCTTC
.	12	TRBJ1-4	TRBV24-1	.	CATSDSGEKLFF	TGTGCCACCAGTGATTCGGGTGAAAAACTGTTTTTT
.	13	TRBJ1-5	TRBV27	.	CATTPGPGQPQHF	TGTGCCACGACCCCGGGCCCCGGGCAGCCCCAGCATTTT
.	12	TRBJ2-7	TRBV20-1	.	CSARDRPYEQYF	TGCAGTGCTAGAGATCGACCCTACGAGCAGTACTTC
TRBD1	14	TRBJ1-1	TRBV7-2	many	CASSLGQGHTEAFF	TGTGCCAGCAGCCTCGGACAGGGCCACACTGAAGCTTTCTTT
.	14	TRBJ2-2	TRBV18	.	CASSPVQNTGELFF	TGTGCCAGCTCACCAGTCCAGAACACCGGGGAGCTGTTTTTT
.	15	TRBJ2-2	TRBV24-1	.	CATSPTDHYTGELFF	TGTGCCACCAGCCCTACTGACCATTACACCGGGGAGCTGTTTTTT
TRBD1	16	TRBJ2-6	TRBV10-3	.	CAISGDRGPGANVLTF	TGTGCCATCAGTGGGGACAGGGGGCCCGGGGCCAACGTCCTGACTTTC
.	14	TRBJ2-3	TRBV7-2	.	CASSRTPGTDTQYF	TGTGCCAGCAGTCGGACTCCTGGCACAGATACGCAGTATTTT
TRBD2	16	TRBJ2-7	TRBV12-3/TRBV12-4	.	CASSNKGTAGGHEQYF	TGTGCCAGCAGCAACAAAGGTACGGCGGGAGGTCACGAGCAGTACTTC
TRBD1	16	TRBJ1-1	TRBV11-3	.	CASKDRAGSYIREAFF	TGTGCCAGCAAGGACAGGGCGGGGTCCTATATTCGCGAAGCTTTCTTT
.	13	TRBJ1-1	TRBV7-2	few	CASSLVGRTEAFF	TGTGCCAGCAGCTTAGTCGGGAGGACTGAAGCTTTCTTT
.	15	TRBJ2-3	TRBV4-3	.	CASSYGLISTDTQYF	TGCGCCAGCAGCTACGGACTTATTAGCACAGATACGCAGTATTTT
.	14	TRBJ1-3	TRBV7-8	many	CASSLSVMVNTIYF	TGTGCCAGCAGCTTATCGGTCATGGTGAACACCATATATTTT
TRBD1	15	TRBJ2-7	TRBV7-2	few	CASSSLTGSDYEQYF	TGTGCCAGCAGCTCTCTGACAGGGTCAGATTACGAGCAGTACTTC
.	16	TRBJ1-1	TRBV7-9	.	CASSSPLGGGNTEAFF	TGTGCCAGCAGCTCTCCGTTGGGGGGGGGGAACACTGAAGCTTTCTTT
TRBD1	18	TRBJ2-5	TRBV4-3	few	CASSQEGSGTGGEKTQYF	TGCGCCAGCAGCCAAGAGGGTTCCGGGACAGGGGGTGAAAAGACCCAGTACTTC
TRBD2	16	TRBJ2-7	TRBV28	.	CASSFWTSSLVYEQYF	TGTGCCAGCAGTTTCTGGACTAGCTCCCTGGTCTACGAGCAGTACTTC
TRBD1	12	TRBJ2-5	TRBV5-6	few	CASRGQGKTQYF	TGTGCCAGCAGGGGACAGGGGAAGACCCAGTACTTC
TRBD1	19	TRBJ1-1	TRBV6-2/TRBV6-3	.	CASSHRTGGAWGMNTEAFF	TGTGCCAGCAGTCACCGGACAGGGGGCGCATGGGGGATGAACACTGAAGCTTTCTTT
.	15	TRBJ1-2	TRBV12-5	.	CASGLSPPTGYGYTF	TGTGCTAGTGGTTTGTCCCCGCCTACGGGCTATGGCTACACCTTC
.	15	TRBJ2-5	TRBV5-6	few	CASSLLRGGRETQYF	TGTGCCAGCAGCCTCCTAAGAGGGGGGAGGGAGACCCAGTACTTC
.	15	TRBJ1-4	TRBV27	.	CASKTLSGGVEKLFF	TGTGCCAGCAAAACCCTGTCCGGGGGTGTTGAAAAACTGTTTTTT
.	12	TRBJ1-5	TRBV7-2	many	CASSPQGEPQHF	TGTGCCAGCAGCCCCCAGGGCGAGCCCCAGCATTTT
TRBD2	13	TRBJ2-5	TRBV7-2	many	CASRLAGAETQYF	TGTGCCAGCAGGTTAGCGGGAGCAGAGACCCAGTACTTC
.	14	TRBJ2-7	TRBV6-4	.	CASRRDGTSYEQYF	TGTGCCAGCAGGAGGGACGGTACCTCCTACGAGCAGTACTTC
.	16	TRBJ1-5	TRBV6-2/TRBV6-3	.	CASSYRLTGTNQPQHF	TGTGCCAGCAGTTACCGCCTGACAGGAACCAATCAGCCCCAGCATTTT
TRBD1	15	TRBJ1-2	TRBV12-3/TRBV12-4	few	CASSATGQGLVGYTF	TGTGCCAGCAGCGCGACGGGACAGGGGTTAGTAGGCTACACCTTC
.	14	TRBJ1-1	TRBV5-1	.	CASSFGASGTEAFF	TGCGCCAGCAGCTTTGGGGCGTCGGGCACTGAAGCTTTCTTT
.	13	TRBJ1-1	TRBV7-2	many	CASSLGTVNEAFF	TGTGCCAGCAGCTTAGGGACAGTTAATGAAGCTTTCTTT